This paragraph covers one TCR beta chain sequence. Authors' analysis steps: Cell counts per sample came from amplifying reference gene primers. The protocol was immunoSEQ multiplex PCR, while the TCRdb copy is restricted to in-frame clones and leaves out a portion. That table gives V, J and clone size, and the DNA gave D and trimming. The sample includes 70,000 to 95,000 clones, around four fifths of them seen just once. The entry originates in a study of blood T cell repertoires in COVID-19. CDR1 is SGHRS and CDR2 is YFSETQ in the germline V gene. The CDR3 is made up of 16 amino acids. V was pared by 4 bases and J by 5 bases, with 7 bases of the junction left unmatched.

This TCR derives from a woman in her 70s with active or convalescent COVID-19. Sequenced sample: peripheral blood. The gene calls are TRBV5-1 and TRBJ2-3; 13 nucleotides match TRBD2. CDR3 residues: CASSGGTSGAGDTQYF. The DNA for the CDR3 is TGCGCCAGCAGCGGGGGGACTAGCGGGGCAGGAGATACGCAGTATTTT.